The 19 T cell receptor beta chains below come from one sample, sequenced in a study of cytomegalovirus exposure and HLA in healthy donors. The PCR employed 60 Vbeta primers together with 13 Jbeta primers. The method was immunoSEQ multiplex PCR; TCRdb's version includes in-frame clones alone and lacks a portion of them. The sample has under 200,000 clones, about 75% seen once. The sequencing input was PBMCs. These receptors were taken from a male donor in good health and CMV-seropositive.

The chain links TRBV13 to TRBJ2-1; 12 nucleotides agree with TRBD2. Germline-derived CDR1 and CDR2 are PRHDT and FYEKMQ (reference sequence). CDR3 length equals 16 residues. V was pared by 5 bases and J by 8 bases, with 10 bases of the junction left unmatched. The CDR3 reads CASSPGGLAGFDEQFF. The CDR3 coding sequence is TGTGCCAGCAGCCCGGGGGGACTAGCGGGTTTTGATGAGCAGTTCTTC.

The J gene is TRBJ2-6, the V gene TRBV4-3; TRBD1 is a possible D gene (5 bases). CDR3 length: 16 amino acids. CDR1 LGHNA and CDR2 YSLEER come from the germline V gene. Trimming left V 0 bases short and J 5 bases short, with 11 bases between. The CDR3 reads CASSQDLRVRANVLTF. CDR3 DNA: TGCGCCAGCAGCCAAGATCTCAGGGTTAGGGCCAACGTCCTGACTTTC.

The J gene is TRBJ1-2, the V gene TRBV10-2, with no clear D. This CDR3 has 12 residues. Trimming pared 9 bases from V and 4 bases from J, leaving 12 bases between. CDR1 WSHSY and CDR2 SAAADI come from the germline V gene. CDR3 in amino acids: CASGEATYGYTF. The DNA of the CDR3 is TGCGCCAGTGGGGAGGCAACCTATGGCTACACCTTC.

The chain joins TRBV5-1 to TRBJ2-3, with TRBD2 matching over 12 bases. The CDR3 loop spans 15 amino acids. The germline V gene encodes CDR1 SGHRS and CDR2 YFSETQ. V dropped 2 bases and J dropped 5; count of bases not matched to a gene: 3. CDR3 DNA sequence: TGCGCCAGCAGCTTCGGACTAGCGGGGAGAGATACGCAGTATTTT. It yields the protein CASSFGLAGRDTQYF.

This clone was picked up a small number of times. The chain has TRBV5-4 and TRBJ2-7; D is unresolved. V shed 1 base and J shed 0 bases, with 5 bases lying between them. The CDR3 is 13 residues long. Germline V lookup: CDR1 SGHNT, CDR2 YYREEE (reference sequence). CDR3 sequence (DNA): TGTGCCAGCAGCTTGCCCTCCTCCTACGAGCAGTACTTC. Amino acid sequence: CASSLPSSYEQYF.

This clone was seen only a few times. The chain joins TRBV6-6 to TRBJ2-7; D may be TRBD1 (7 bases). The CDR3 spans 15 residues. Trimming shortened V by 5 bases and J by 0 bases, and 14 bases separated the two germline ends. CDR1 is MNHNY and CDR2 is SVGAGI in the germline V gene (reference sequence). The CDR3 nucleotides are TGTGCCAGCAGTCTAGATCAGGGGGGCTCCTACGAGCAGTACTTC. Translating it yields CASSLDQGGSYEQYF.

On this clone: This sample also contains other DNA sequences that code for the same CDR3. The chain joins TRBV6-5 to TRBJ2-1; 7 positions agree with TRBD1. The V gene end was trimmed by 2 bases and the J gene end by 1 base; junction bases not matched to a gene: 2. The length of the CDR3 is 15 residues. From germline, CDR1 is MNHEY and CDR2 SVGAGI. In DNA, the CDR3 is TGTGCCAGCAGTTACGGGACAGCTTCCTACAATGAGCAGTTCTTC. This gives the protein CASSYGTASYNEQFF.

This clone was seen a handful of times. This chain uses TRBV2 with TRBJ2-2; 9 bases are shared with TRBD2. The trim removed 6 bases at V and 5 bases at J, leaving 7 bases unmatched. From germline, CDR1 is SNHLY and CDR2 FYNNEI. The CDR3 has 15 amino acids. For the CDR3, the DNA is TGTGCCAGCAGGAATAGCGGGGGCCTAACCGGGGAGCTGTTTTTT. Amino acid sequence: CASRNSGGLTGELFF.

This clone turned up a few times. V and J are TRBV6-5 and TRBJ1-2, with D possibly matching TRBD1 (6 bases). The length of the CDR3 is 12 residues. V was trimmed by 6 bases and J by 4 bases, leaving 9 bases between them. Germline loops: CDR1 MNHEY, CDR2 SVGAGI. CDR3 residues: CASRDRIYGYTF. As DNA, the CDR3 is TGTGCCAGCAGGGACAGAATCTATGGCTACACCTTC.

V and J are TRBV20-1 and TRBJ2-1; perhaps TRBD1 as D (6 bases). From germline, CDR1 is DFQATT and CDR2 SNEGSKA (reference sequence). The V end was cut by 3 bases, the J end by 10 bases, with 10 bases between. This CDR3 has 11 amino acids. In nucleotides, the CDR3 is TGCAGTGCTAGGAGGGGGTGGGAGCAGTTCTTC. It translates to CSARRGWEQFF.

This chain uses TRBV7-8 with TRBJ2-5, with TRBD1 matching 8 bases. Germline V gives CDR1 SGHVS, CDR2 FQNEAQ. The CDR3 sequence is 16 residues long. V lost 1 base to trimming and J lost 5 bases; unmatched junction nucleotides: 9. As DNA, the CDR3 is TGTGCCAGCAGCTTAGTTGACGGCAGGGGGCAGGAGACCCAGTACTTC. Translation gives CASSLVDGRGQETQYF.

The chain is built from TRBV18 and TRBJ2-7, with unresolved D. CDR1 and CDR2 from the germline V gene are KGHSH and LQKENI. Trimming removed 5 bases from V and 6 bases from J, with 8 bases in between. This CDR3 region has 11 residues. CDR3 bases: TGTGCCAGCTCAGGGCTTACCGAGCAGTACTTC. Amino acids: CASSGLTEQYF. Complete variable domain (other parts from reference TRBV18 and TRBJ2-7): NAGVMQNPRHLVRRRGQEARLRCSPMKGHSHVYWYRQLPEEGLKFMVYLQKENIIDESGMPKERFSAEFPKEGPSILRIQQVVRGDSAAYFCASSGLTEQYFGPGTRLTVT.

Concerning this clone: Other DNA sequences in this specimen translate into the identical CDR3. The rearrangement joins TRBV5-1 to TRBJ2-7, with D maybe TRBD2 (6 bases). The V gene's germline CDR1 is SGHRS and CDR2 YFSETQ. The ends were cut back, 8 bases at V and 2 bases at J, with 17 bases in the middle. This CDR3 is 14 amino acids long. DNA for the CDR3: TGCGCCAGTAGCACCGGGGGTCTCACCTACGAGCAGTACTTC. This translates into CASSTGGLTYEQYF.

A note on this clone: Germline is not matched at one junction end, which may reflect a read error. The chain combines TRBV7-6 with TRBJ1-3, with no clear D. The germline gives CDR1 SGHVS, CDR2 FNYEAQ. The CDR3 runs 18 residues. CDR3 nucleotide sequence: TGTGCCAGCAGTTTAGGATCTGTCCTAACCAACTCTGGAAACACCATATATTTT. It codes for CASSLGSVLTNSGNTIYF.

The gene calls are TRBV15 and TRBJ2-7, with TRBD1 matching over 8 bases. The length of the CDR3 is 14 residues. CDR1 is LNHNV and CDR2 is YYDKDF in the germline V gene (reference sequence). The junction had 3 bases not matched to a gene; V was cut back by 0 bases and J by 5 bases. CDR3 loop: CATSREGQGHEQYF. In DNA, the CDR3 is TGTGCCACCAGCAGAGAAGGACAGGGCCACGAGCAGTACTTC.

This rearrangement joins TRBV7-6 to TRBJ1-4; tentatively, D is TRBD1 (5 bases). CDR3 length: 15 residues. The germline V gene has CDR1 SGHVS and CDR2 FNYEAQ. V dropped 0 bases and J dropped 6 bases, with 11 bases sitting between them. As DNA, the CDR3 is TGTGCCAGCAGCTTAGCAGGGGCGTCTGATGAAAAACTGTTTTTT. Translating it yields CASSLAGASDEKLFF.

The V call is TRBV29-1, the J call TRBJ2-1, with TRBD2 as a possible D gene (6 bases). The V end lost 8 bases, the J end lost 7 bases, and 12 bases lay between the germline ends. Germline loops: CDR1 SQVTM, CDR2 ANQGSEA. The CDR3 runs to 11 residues. The CDR3 region is CSLRLENEQFF. In DNA form, the CDR3 reads TGCAGCTTACGACTAGAAAATGAGCAGTTCTTC.

V and J are TRBV4-2 and TRBJ1-3, with 7 bases identical to TRBD1. Trimming took 2 bases from V and 3 from J; bases not matched to a gene: 7. This CDR3 has 16 amino acids. The V gene's germline CDR1 is LGHNA and CDR2 YNFKEQ. The chain's CDR3 is CASSQTQGIFGNTIYF. As DNA, the CDR3 is TGTGCCAGCAGCCAAACACAGGGGATCTTTGGAAACACCATATATTTT.

The genes are TRBV30 and TRBJ2-5; D is possibly TRBD2 (6 bases). With 0 bases removed from V and 3 bases from J, the gap between germline ends came to 17 bases. Germline values: CDR1 GTSNPN, CDR2 SVGIG (reference sequence). The CDR3 runs to 16 residues. As DNA, the CDR3 is TGTGCCTGGAGTGTGGCCAGGGTTAGGAGGGAAGAGACCCAGTACTTC. This codes for CAWSVARVRREETQYF.